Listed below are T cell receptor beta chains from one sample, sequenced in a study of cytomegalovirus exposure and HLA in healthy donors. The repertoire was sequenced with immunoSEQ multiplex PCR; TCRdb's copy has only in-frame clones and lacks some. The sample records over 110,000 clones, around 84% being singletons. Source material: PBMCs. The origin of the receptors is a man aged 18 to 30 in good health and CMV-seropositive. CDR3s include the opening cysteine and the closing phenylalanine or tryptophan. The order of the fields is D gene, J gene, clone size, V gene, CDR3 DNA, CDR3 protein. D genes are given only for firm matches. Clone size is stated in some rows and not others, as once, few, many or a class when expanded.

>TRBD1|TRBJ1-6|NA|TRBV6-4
TGTGCCAGCAGTGATTACGGGACAGGGAATTCACCCCTCCACTTT
CASSDYGTGNSPLHF
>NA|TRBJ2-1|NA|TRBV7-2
TGTGCCAGCAGCGTCAATCGGCAGGGAGGAAATGAGCAGTTCTTC
CASSVNRQGGNEQFF
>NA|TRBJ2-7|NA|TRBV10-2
TGCGCCAGCAGTGATACGGGGATCGAGCAGTACTTC
CASSDTGIEQYF
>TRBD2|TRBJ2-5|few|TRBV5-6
TGTGCCAGCAGCTTGGGACTAGCGGGAGGACTACAAGAGACCCAGTACTTC
CASSLGLAGGLQETQYF
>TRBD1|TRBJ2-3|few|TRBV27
TGTGCCAGCAGTTTATCGGGGCCCAGCAGGGGGTCAGATACGCAGTATTTT
CASSLSGPSRGSDTQYF
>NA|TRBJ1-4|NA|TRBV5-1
TGCGCCAGCAGCCCCAACACGTTCCTTCATGAAAAACTGTTTTTT
CASSPNTFLHEKLFF
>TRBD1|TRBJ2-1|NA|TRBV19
TGTGCCAGTAGTATGGGGACAGGGGGCTTACCCAATGAGCAGTTCTTC
CASSMGTGGLPNEQFF
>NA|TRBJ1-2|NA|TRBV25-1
TGTGCCAGCACTACGACGGGCTATGGCTACACCTTC
CASTTTGYGYTF
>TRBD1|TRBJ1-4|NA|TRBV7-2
TGTGCCAGCAGCGCGGGACAGTGGCCCGAAAAACTGTTTTTT
CASSAGQWPEKLFF
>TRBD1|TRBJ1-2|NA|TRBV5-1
TGCGCCAGCAGTTGGGAACAGGGGGGCTATGGCTACACCTTC
CASSWEQGGYGYTF
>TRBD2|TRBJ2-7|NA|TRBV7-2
TGTGCCAGCAGCTCCGAAGCGGGGGGGCCCTACGAGCAGTACTTC
CASSSEAGGPYEQYF
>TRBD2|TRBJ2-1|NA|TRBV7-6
TGTGCCAGCACCTTTAGCGGGGGGGCGCGTTCGCGCAATGAGCAGTTCTTC
CASTFSGGARSRNEQFF
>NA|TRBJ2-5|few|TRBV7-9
TGTGCCAGCAGATATGGGGCAGGTCAAGAGACCCAGTACTTC
CASRYGAGQETQYF
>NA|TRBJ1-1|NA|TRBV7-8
TGTGCCAGCAGCGGTTCCAGGGCTGTCGGCACTGAAGCTTTCTTT
CASSGSRAVGTEAFF
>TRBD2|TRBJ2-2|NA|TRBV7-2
TGTGCCAGCAGCCCCTGGGGAGGGATTAACACCGGGGAGCTGTTTTTT
CASSPWGGINTGELFF
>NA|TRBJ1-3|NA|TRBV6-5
TGTGCCAGCAGTACACCCTCTGGAAACACCATATATTTT
CASSTPSGNTIYF
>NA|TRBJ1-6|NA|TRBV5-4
TGTGCCAGCAGCTTCTGGACAGCAAATTCACCCCTCCACTTT
CASSFWTANSPLHF
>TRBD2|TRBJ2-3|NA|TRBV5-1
TGCGCCAGCAGCTTGGGCAGTAGCGGGAGGGCCTGGACAGATACGCAGTATTTT
CASSLGSSGRAWTDTQYF
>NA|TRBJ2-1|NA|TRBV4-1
TGCGCCAGCAGCCAAGACAGCCGAGGGTACAATGAGCAGTTCTTC
CASSQDSRGYNEQFF
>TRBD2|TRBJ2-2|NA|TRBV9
TGTGCCAGCAGCCTAGCGGGAGGTGATACCGGGGAGCTGTTTTTT
CASSLAGGDTGELFF
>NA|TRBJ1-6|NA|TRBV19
TGTGCCAGTATGAGAACAGCCCAAGGTTCACCCCTCCACTTT
CASMRTAQGSPLHF
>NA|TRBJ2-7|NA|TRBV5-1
TGCGCCAGCAGACAATTCGGGATTCCCTCCTACGAGCAGTACTTC
CASRQFGIPSYEQYF
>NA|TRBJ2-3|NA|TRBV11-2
TGTGCCAGCATCCGGGGTAGCAGCACAGATACGCAGTATTTT
CASIRGSSTDTQYF
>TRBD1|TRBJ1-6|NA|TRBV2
TGTGCCAGCAGTGAACTTGGGACAGGAGCTTCACCCCTCCACTTT
CASSELGTGASPLHF
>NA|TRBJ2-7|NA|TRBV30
TGTGCCTGGGGAGGGAGACTTCGGGAGCAGTACTTC
CAWGGRLREQYF
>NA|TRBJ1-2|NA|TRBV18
TGTGCCAGCTCACCAAATACAGGGCCTAACTATGGCTACACCTTC
CASSPNTGPNYGYTF
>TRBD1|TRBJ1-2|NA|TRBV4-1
TGCGCCAGCAGCCAAGACCGGGACAGATGGGGGGGCTACACCTTC
CASSQDRDRWGGYTF
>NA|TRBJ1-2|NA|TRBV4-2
TGTGCCAGCAGCCAAGATAGGACAGAATATGGCTACACCTTC
CASSQDRTEYGYTF
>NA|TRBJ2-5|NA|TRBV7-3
TGTGCCAGCAGCAATACAGGGGGAGGGCAAGAGACCCAGTACTTC
CASSNTGGGQETQYF
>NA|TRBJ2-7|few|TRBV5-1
TGCGCCAGCAGCATCGAGTACCCCTACGAGCAGTACTTC
CASSIEYPYEQYF
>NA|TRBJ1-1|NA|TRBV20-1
TGCAGTGCCTCCTTCTACACTGAAGCTTTCTTT
CSASFYTEAFF
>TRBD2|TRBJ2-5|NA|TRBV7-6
TGTGCCAGCAGCCGTGCGGGGGATTTGGAGACCCAGTACTTC
CASSRAGDLETQYF
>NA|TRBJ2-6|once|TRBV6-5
TGTGCCAGCAGTTACGATCAGTTCCGCGGGGCCAACGTCCTGACTTTC
CASSYDQFRGANVLTF
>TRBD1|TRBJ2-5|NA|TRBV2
TGTGCCAGCAGTGAAAATCCTTCAGGGACAGGTCAAGAGACCCAGTACTTC
CASSENPSGTGQETQYF
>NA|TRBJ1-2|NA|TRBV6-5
TGTGCCAGCAGTTTACGGTACAACTATGGCTACACCTTC
CASSLRYNYGYTF
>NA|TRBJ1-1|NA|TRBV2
TGTGCCAGCGTATCCGAGGTTCACACTGAAGCTTTCTTT
CASVSEVHTEAFF
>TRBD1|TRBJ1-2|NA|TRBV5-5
TGTGCCAGCAGCCCTACAGGGGGAAGGGGTGGCTACACCTTC
CASSPTGGRGGYTF
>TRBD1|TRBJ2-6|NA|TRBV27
TGTGCCAGCAGGGCAGGGGGCTCTGGGGCCAACGTCCTGACTTTC
CASRAGGSGANVLTF
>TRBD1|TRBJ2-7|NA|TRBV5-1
TGCGCCAGCAGCTTTAGTACGGGACAGTACTACGAGCAGTACTTC
CASSFSTGQYYEQYF